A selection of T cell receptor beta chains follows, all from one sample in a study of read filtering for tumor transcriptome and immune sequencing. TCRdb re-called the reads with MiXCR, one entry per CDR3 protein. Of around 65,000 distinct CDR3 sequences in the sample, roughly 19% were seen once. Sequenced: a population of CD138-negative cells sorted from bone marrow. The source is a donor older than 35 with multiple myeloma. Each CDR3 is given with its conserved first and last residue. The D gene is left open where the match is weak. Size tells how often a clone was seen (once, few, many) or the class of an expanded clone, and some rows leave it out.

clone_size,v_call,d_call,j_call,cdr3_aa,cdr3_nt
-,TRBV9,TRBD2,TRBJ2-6,CASSSGRNGANVLIF,TGTGCCAGCAGCTCCGGGAGGAACGGGGCCAACGTCCTGATTTTC
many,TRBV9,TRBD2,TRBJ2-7,CASSVGLAGQSSYEQYF,TGTGCCAGCAGCGTGGGACTAGCGGGACAGAGCTCCTACGAGCAGTACTTC
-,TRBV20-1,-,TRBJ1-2,CSARLTNYGYTF,TGCAGTGCTAGACTTACAAACTATGGCTACACCTTC
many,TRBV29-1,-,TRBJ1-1,CSVAAGSRGPVSEAFF,TGCAGCGTTGCCGCTGGTTCGCGTGGACCCGTATCTGAAGCTTTCTTT
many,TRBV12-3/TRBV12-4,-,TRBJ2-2,CASKRTDNTGELFF,TGTGCCAGCAAGAGGACAGACAACACCGGGGAGCTGTTTTTT
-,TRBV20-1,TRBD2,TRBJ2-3,CSARDSSLGGGSADTQYF,TGCAGTGCTAGAGATTCCTCTTTGGGCGGGGGGTCGGCAGATACGCAGTATTTT
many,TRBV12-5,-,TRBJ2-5,CASGDPSAETQYF,TGTGCTAGTGGGGACCCCTCAGCGGAGACCCAGTACTTC
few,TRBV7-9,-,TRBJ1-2,CASSPTYYGYTF,TGTGCCAGCAGCCCCACGTATTATGGCTACACCTTC
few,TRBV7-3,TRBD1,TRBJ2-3,CASSLQGVSTDTQYF,TGTGCCAGCAGCTTGCAGGGGGTCAGCACAGATACGCAGTATTTT
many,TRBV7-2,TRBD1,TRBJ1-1,CASKDRGLLNTEAFF,TGTGCCAGTAAAGACAGGGGGCTCCTAAACACTGAAGCTTTCTTT
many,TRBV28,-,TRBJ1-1,CASSRADIMNTEAFF,TGTGCCAGCAGTCGGGCAGACATCATGAACACTGAAGCTTTCTTT
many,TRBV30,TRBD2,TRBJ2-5,CAWGAGLAGPSGGETQYF,TGTGCCTGGGGCGCTGGACTAGCGGGACCCTCAGGTGGGGAGACCCAGTACTTC
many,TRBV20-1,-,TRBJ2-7,CSARVPREVSYEQYF,TGCAGTGCTAGAGTCCCCAGGGAAGTCTCCTACGAGCAGTACTTC
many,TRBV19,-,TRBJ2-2,CASSGRNTGELFF,TGTGCCAGTAGCGGAAGGAACACCGGGGAGCTGTTTTTT
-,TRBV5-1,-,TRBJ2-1,CASCPSRTSYNEQFF,TGCGCCAGCTGCCCGAGCCGGACTTCCTACAATGAGCAGTTCTTC